Shown below are 8 T cell receptor beta chains from a single sample sequenced in a study of T-cell reconstitution after alpha-beta-depleted transplantation in children. TCRbeta library preparation incorporated unique molecular identifiers. MiXCR was run by TCRdb on the PCR reads, yielding one entry per CDR3 protein. This sample has about 1,000,000 distinct CDR3 sequences, with about 29% found just once. Sequenced here: PBMCs, mostly from graft donor cells, sampled 360 days after TCRalphabeta/CD19-depleted stem cell transplant. Receptor source: a boy under two years old who had a stem cell transplant for SCID, so the T cells may come from the graft donor.

This clonotype was found a few times. The V and J genes are TRBV20-1 and TRBJ2-3; weak D call: TRBD2 (6 bases). V was cut by 6 bases and J by 0 bases, with 19 bases left in between. The CDR3 is 16 amino acids. The germline V gene encodes CDR1 DFQATT and CDR2 SNEGSKA (reference sequence). The CDR3 reads CSARAGLGLSTDTQYF. The CDR3 nucleotides read TGCAGTGCCAGGGCGGGTTTGGGACTCAGCACAGATACGCAGTATTTT.

This clonotype was observed a handful of times. The chain employs TRBV12-3 or TRBV12-4 and TRBJ1-2; D unclear. Trimming took 6 bases from V and 3 from J, leaving 11 bases between them. The CDR3 is made up of 13 amino acids. CDR3: CASRLGRHYGYTF. DNA for the CDR3: TGTGCCAGCAGGCTGGGCAGGCACTATGGCTACACCTTC.

This clonotype showed up many times. The genes are TRBV12-3 or TRBV12-4 and TRBJ1-5; D call uncertain. Trimming pared 2 bases from V and 1 base from J, leaving 6 bases between. The CDR3 runs to 14 residues. The CDR3 DNA follows: TGTGCCAGCAGTTTAATGGGGAGCAATCAGCCCCAGCATTTT. Its translation is CASSLMGSNQPQHF.

The CDR3 reads CAIRETGNSPLHF. The CDR3 DNA is TGTGCCATCAGAGAGACCGGGAATTCACCCCTCCACTTT. This chain uses TRBV10-3 with TRBJ1-6, with D unclear. CDR1 and CDR2 from the germline V gene are ENHRY and SYGVKD. This CDR3 spans 13 amino acids. The V end lost 6 bases, the J end lost 7 bases, and 10 bases lay between the germline ends.

Only one count was recorded for this clonotype. The chain uses TRBV28 and TRBJ2-4, with 8 bases identical to TRBD1. Germline V gives CDR1 MDHEN, CDR2 SYDVKM. This CDR3 has 15 amino acids. The J segment lost 8 bases and the V segment lost 6 bases, leaving 12 bases of the junction unmatched. The CDR3 spells CASSRLRGLRDIQYF. CDR3 nucleotide sequence: TGTGCCAGCAGCCGACTCAGGGGGCTTAGAGACATTCAGTACTTC. The whole variable domain, filled in from reference TRBV28 and TRBJ2-4, reads DVKVTQSSRYLVKRTGEKVFLECVQDMDHENMFWYRQDPGLGLRLIYFSYDVKMKEKGDIPEGYSVSREKKERFSLILESASTNQTSMYLCASSRLRGLRDIQYFGAGTRLSVL.

The chain combines TRBV10-2 with TRBJ2-7; unclear D gene. Germline CDR1 and CDR2: WSHSY and SAAADI. CDR3 size: 14 residues. V lost 7 bases and J lost 0, with 13 bases in between. The CDR3 coding sequence is TGCGCCAGCACCATGGACGGTATCTCCTACGAGCAGTACTTC. This sequence encodes CASTMDGISYEQYF.

This chain uses TRBV28 with TRBJ2-3, with TRBD1 as a possible D gene (7 bases). The CDR3 sequence is 15 residues long. Trimming took 6 bases from V and 1 from J, leaving 14 bases between them. Germline CDR1 and CDR2: MDHEN and SYDVKM. CDR3 in DNA: TGTGCCAGCAGACCAGGGGGGCCCCGCACAGATACGCAGTATTTT. Its protein is CASRPGGPRTDTQYF.

This clonotype was seen a few times. CDR3 in DNA: TGCGCCAGCAGCCAAGATGTAGCGGAGATCCCTGGTGAGCAGTTCTTC. It yields the protein CASSQDVAEIPGEQFF. The gene calls are TRBV4-1 and TRBJ2-1; D may be TRBD2 (6 bases). CDR3 length equals 16 residues. V gave up 0 bases and J gave up 9 bases, with 18 bases separating them. From germline, CDR1 is MGHRA and CDR2 YSYEKL.